Below are 22 T cell receptor beta chains sequenced from a single sample in a study of cytomegalovirus exposure and HLA in healthy donors. The PCR made use of 60 Vbeta and 13 Jbeta primers. Some clones are missing from TCRdb's copy, which holds only in-frame ones; the method was immunoSEQ multiplex PCR. The repertoire includes roughly 150,000 clones, roughly 79% of them detected once, and roughly 0.99% sits in the top ten. The sequencing input was PBMCs. Receptors originate from a woman aged 40 to 50 in good health and CMV-seronegative.

The rearrangement uses TRBV5-6 and TRBJ1-1, with TRBD1 as a possible D gene (6 bases). Trimming removed 4 bases at V and 3 bases at J, with 16 bases between. CDR3 length: 15 residues. CDR1 SGHDT and CDR2 YYEEEE come from the germline V gene. DNA of the CDR3: TGTGCCAGCAGCCCCAACCCAGGGGAGTACACTGAAGCTTTCTTT. Translated, it gives CASSPNPGEYTEAFF.

The chain has TRBV9 and TRBJ2-2, with D possibly matching TRBD2 (6 bases). CDR1 SGDLS and CDR2 YYNGEE come from the germline V gene. Trimming pared 1 base from V and 2 bases from J, leaving 9 bases between. The CDR3 runs 15 residues. In DNA, the CDR3 is TGTGCCAGCAGCGTAAGGGGACTCAACACCGGGGAGCTGTTTTTT. This gives the protein CASSVRGLNTGELFF.

The rearrangement joins TRBV7-2 to TRBJ2-7; 8 bases are shared with TRBD2. This CDR3 has 15 amino acids. The germline V gene has CDR1 SGHTA and CDR2 FQGNSA. J lost 4 bases, V lost 2 bases, and 7 bases had no gene match. The CDR3 sequence: CASSLFKREQYEQYF. The DNA for the CDR3 is TGTGCCAGCAGCTTATTTAAGCGGGAGCAATACGAGCAGTACTTC.

This chain's CDR3 is CASNHGEATNEKLFF. In DNA form, the CDR3 reads TGCGCCAGCAACCACGGAGAAGCAACTAATGAAAAACTGTTTTTT. The J gene is TRBJ1-4, the V gene TRBV4-1, with D uncertain. V shed 7 bases and J shed 0 bases, with 12 bases lying between them. The length of the CDR3 is 15 residues. The germline V gene has CDR1 MGHRA and CDR2 YSYEKL.

This clone was recorded once. The chain uses TRBV5-1 and TRBJ2-1; 13 bases fit TRBD2. The CDR3 is 16 residues long. Germline V CDR1 and CDR2: SGHRS, YFSETQ. J gave up 6 bases and V 4 bases, and 7 bases lay outside the gene matches. This chain's CDR3 is CASSSGLAGEGNEQFF. Written as DNA, the CDR3 is TGCGCCAGCAGCAGTGGACTAGCGGGAGAGGGCAATGAGCAGTTCTTC.

This chain links TRBV27 with TRBJ1-4, with 7 bases identical to TRBD1. The junction had 4 bases not matched to a gene; V was cut back by 2 bases and J by 4 bases. The CDR3 has 15 residues. The germline V gene encodes CDR1 MNHEY and CDR2 SMNVEV (reference sequence). The CDR3: CASSLRGRINEKLFF. Written as DNA, the CDR3 is TGTGCCAGCAGTTTAAGGGGGCGGATTAATGAAAAACTGTTTTTT.

This chain joins TRBV6-5 and TRBJ1-1; the match to TRBD1 covers 8 bases. The CDR3 spans 16 residues. V gave up 2 bases and J gave up 3 bases; unmatched junction bases: 8. CDR1 and CDR2 from the germline V gene are MNHEY and SVGAGI. As DNA, the CDR3 is TGTGCCAGCAGTTACGGTTCAGGGGGCTATGACACTGAAGCTTTCTTT. This encodes CASSYGSGGYDTEAFF.

The CDR3: CASSVVGLAGPYNEQFF. CDR3 nucleotide sequence: TGTGCCAGCAGCGTAGTAGGTCTAGCGGGCCCTTACAATGAGCAGTTCTTC. The chain uses TRBV9 and TRBJ2-1, with TRBD2 matching over 8 bases. The CDR3 consists of 17 residues. CDR1 and CDR2 from the germline V gene are SGDLS and YYNGEE. The V and J ends lost 0 bases and 4 bases, in that order; junction bases with no gene match: 9.

The chain joins TRBV11-2 to TRBJ1-1, with unresolved D. In germline, CDR1 is SGHAT, CDR2 FQNNGV. Between the trimmed V and J ends, which lost 0 bases and 0 bases, there was a span of 5 bases. The CDR3 contains 14 residues. The CDR3 region has the DNA TGTGCCAGCAGCTTAGATTCGGTGAACACTGAAGCTTTCTTT. Encoded protein: CASSLDSVNTEAFF.

The V gene is TRBV9, the J gene TRBJ2-7; D is unclear. The CDR3 runs 16 residues. Per germline, CDR1 SGDLS and CDR2 YYNGEE. V lost 1 base, J lost 3 bases, and 17 bases lay in between. This CDR3 is CASSVSPSSGNYEQYF. DNA of the CDR3: TGTGCCAGCAGCGTAAGTCCCTCCTCGGGTAACTACGAGCAGTACTTC.

The J gene is TRBJ1-1, the V gene TRBV30, with a weak D call TRBD1 (6 bases). This CDR3 spans 15 amino acids. Per germline, CDR1 GTSNPN and CDR2 SVGIG (reference sequence). V was trimmed by 1 base and J by 3 bases, leaving 15 bases between them. The CDR3 spells CAWSGTGRGYTEAFF. CDR3 DNA: TGTGCCTGGAGTGGGACTGGCAGGGGCTACACTGAAGCTTTCTTT. Supplemented by reference TRBV30 and TRBJ1-1, the full variable domain reads SQTIHQWPATLVQPVGSPLSLECTVEGTSNPNLYWYRQAAGRGLQLLFYSVGIGQISSEVPQNLSASRPQDRQFILSSKKLLLSDSGFYLCAWSGTGRGYTEAFFGQGTRLTVV.

The chain uses TRBV5-1 and TRBJ2-2; 10 nucleotides align to TRBD2. The germline CDR1 and CDR2 sequences are SGHRS and YFSETQ. Germline trimming cut 5 bases from V and 3 bases from J; bases unmatched to any gene: 16. This CDR3 is built from 19 residues. The CDR3 nucleotides read TGCGCCAGCAGAGGACTAGCGGAACCTTTCGGCGGGGACACCGGGGAGCTGTTTTTT. Its translation: CASRGLAEPFGGDTGELFF.

The chain joins TRBV7-2 to TRBJ2-7; the match to TRBD2 covers 8 bases. Germline-derived CDR1 and CDR2 are SGHTA and FQGNSA. Losses at the gene ends were 4 bases for V and 3 bases for J; bases not matched to a gene: 5. This CDR3 spans 14 amino acids. The CDR3 DNA reads as TGTGCCAGCAGCTCTTCGGGGACTAGCTACGAGCAGTACTTC. Residues: CASSSSGTSYEQYF.

The V call is TRBV18, the J call TRBJ2-7, with D uncertain. Trimming stripped 4 bases from V and 3 bases from J, with 10 bases between. The CDR3 sequence is 13 residues long. Germline V CDR1 and CDR2: KGHSH, LQKENI. The DNA of the CDR3 is TGTGCCAGCTCACAACTGCCGATCTACGAGCAGTACTTC. Translating gives CASSQLPIYEQYF.

The rearrangement joins TRBV30 to TRBJ1-1, with D possibly matching TRBD1 (5 bases). Germline lookup yields CDR1 GTSNPN and CDR2 SVGIG (reference sequence). This CDR3 is 13 amino acids long. The V end lost 3 bases, the J end lost 4 bases, and 12 bases lay between the germline ends. The DNA of the CDR3 is TGTGCCTGGAGCCGACAGTCTGGCACTGAAGCTTTCTTT. It specifies CAWSRQSGTEAFF.

V is TRBV28 and J is TRBJ2-7; 8 nucleotides match TRBD2. The length of the CDR3 is 14 residues. The J segment lost 3 bases and the V segment lost 1 base, leaving 2 bases of the junction unmatched. Germline V gene data show CDR1 as MDHEN and CDR2 as SYDVKM. The CDR3 reads CASSLFGRDYEQYF. The CDR3 DNA follows: TGTGCCAGCAGTTTATTCGGGAGGGACTACGAGCAGTACTTC.

This clone has only a few counts. The gene calls are TRBV11-3 and TRBJ2-3; 11 bases are shared with TRBD2. The CDR3 is 18 amino acids. The trim removed 1 base at V and 3 bases at J, leaving 9 bases unmatched. The V gene's germline CDR1 is SGHNT and CDR2 YENEEA. The CDR3 sequence: CASSLGLTSGGVTDTQYF. In nucleotides, the CDR3 is TGTGCCAGCAGCTTAGGACTTACTAGCGGGGGAGTTACAGATACGCAGTATTTT.

The chain joins TRBV27 to TRBJ2-3; 10 bases line up with TRBD2. CDR3 size: 16 residues. Trimming at V came to 4 bases and at J to 5 bases, leaving 9 bases not matched to a gene. Per germline, CDR1 MNHEY and CDR2 SMNVEV (reference sequence). The CDR3 DNA follows: TGTGCCAGCAGTTCCTCGACTAGCGGGTCGGTAGATACGCAGTATTTT. It specifies CASSSSTSGSVDTQYF.

The chain uses TRBV28 and TRBJ1-5; D gene unclear. The CDR3 totals 12 residues. Trimming pared 5 bases from V and 4 bases from J, leaving 6 bases between. The germline CDR1 and CDR2 sequences are MDHEN and SYDVKM. The CDR3 is CASSLLNQPQHF. DNA for the CDR3: TGTGCCAGCAGTCTACTAAATCAGCCCCAGCATTTT.

This rearrangement joins TRBV7-9 to TRBJ2-3; D remains unclear. The CDR3 length is 14 residues. Germline assignment: CDR1 SEHNR and CDR2 FQNEAQ (reference sequence). Trimming cost V 1 base and J 0 bases, with 5 bases left between them. The CDR3 is CASSLEESTDTQYF. CDR3 nucleotide sequence: TGTGCCAGCAGCTTAGAGGAGAGCACAGATACGCAGTATTTT.

The J gene is TRBJ2-7, the V gene TRBV2; D is possibly TRBD1 (7 bases). Germline assignment: CDR1 SNHLY and CDR2 FYNNEI. Trimming cost V 2 bases and J 6 bases, with 14 bases left between them. CDR3 size: 14 residues. CDR3 coding DNA: TGTGCCAGCAGTGAATGCGGGGACAGATGCGAGCAGTACTTC. Translated, it gives CASSECGDRCEQYF.

The chain links TRBV6-1 to TRBJ1-2, with D perhaps matching TRBD1 (6 bases). V lost 6 bases and J 3 bases, leaving 17 bases between the germline ends. The CDR3 totals 15 residues. CDR1 MNHNS and CDR2 SASEGT come from the germline V gene. The DNA for the CDR3 is TGTGCCAGCAGATCAGTACAGGGAAGTGACTATGGCTACACCTTC. Its protein product is CASRSVQGSDYGYTF.